The present entry profiles one T cell receptor (beta chain) with its context. Its antigen is not known. This entry belongs to a study of cytomegalovirus exposure and HLA in healthy donors. In the study overall: Earlier results showed approximately 110 million unique TCR beta sequences derived from roughly 200 million T cells. Points from the study as a whole: A later analysis found common viral pathogens apparently linked to several of the most significant clusters. CMV serostatus was the sole immune exposure data available.

Trimming shortened V by 4 bases and J by 4 bases, and 14 bases separated the two germline ends. Germline lookup yields CDR1 SGHNT and CDR2 YYREEE (reference sequence). This CDR3 is built from 14 residues. Researchers ran the PCR with 60 Vbeta and 13 Jbeta primers. Here immunoSEQ multiplex PCR was the method, and the copy in TCRdb shows in-frame clones only, minus some. Of roughly 230,000 clones listed, about 90% are singletons. The rearrangement links TRBV5-4 to TRBJ1-2; the D gene is possibly TRBD1 (6 bases). Input material: PBMCs. This TCR was sampled from a girl aged 2-15 years in good health and CMV-seronegative. The CDR3 protein is CASSRTGTSYGYTF. CDR3 sequence (DNA): TGTGCCAGCAGCAGGACCGGGACAAGCTATGGCTACACCTTC.